Here is one T cell receptor beta chain with its context. The sample belongs to a study of T cells after posttransplantation cyclophosphamide. This CDR3 is built from 15 residues. V was cut by 0 bases and J by 2 bases, with 12 bases left in between. CDR1 and CDR2 from the germline V gene are SGHDT and YYEEEE. Busulfan-fludarabine conditioning, marrow transplant, and cyclophosphamide on days +3 and +4 were administered. Produced via immunoSEQ multiplex PCR; TCRdb's table is partial and in-frame only. The table shows roughly 6,400 clones, with approximately 84% occurring only once. The starting material was CD8+ T cells sorted from PBMCs, obtained approximately 45 months after allogeneic stem cell transplant with posttransplant cyclophosphamide. This TCR came from a female patient aged 50 to 65 who received an allogeneic stem cell transplant from a related donor, was CMV-positive, and had no GVHD. Some T cells may be supplied by the graft donor. V and J are TRBV5-6 and TRBJ2-7; maybe TRBD2 (6 bases). The CDR3 region is CASSLDVAGPYEQYF. CDR3 coding DNA: TGTGCCAGCAGCTTGGACGTCGCGGGGCCCTACGAGCAGTACTTC.